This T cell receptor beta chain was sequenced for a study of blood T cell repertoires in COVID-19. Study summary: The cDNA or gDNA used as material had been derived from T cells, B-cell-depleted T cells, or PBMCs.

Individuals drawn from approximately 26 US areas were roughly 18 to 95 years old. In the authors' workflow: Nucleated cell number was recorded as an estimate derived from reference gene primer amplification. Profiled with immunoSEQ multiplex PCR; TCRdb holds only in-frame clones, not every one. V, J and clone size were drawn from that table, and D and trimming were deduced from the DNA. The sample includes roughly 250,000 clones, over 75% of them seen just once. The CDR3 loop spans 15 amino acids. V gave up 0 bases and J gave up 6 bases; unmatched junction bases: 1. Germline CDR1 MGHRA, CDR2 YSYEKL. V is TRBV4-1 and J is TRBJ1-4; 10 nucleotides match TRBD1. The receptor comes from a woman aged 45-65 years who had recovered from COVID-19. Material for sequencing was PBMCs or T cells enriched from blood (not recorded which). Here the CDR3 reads CASSQEGTGDEKLFF. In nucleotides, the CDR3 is TGCGCCAGCAGCCAAGAAGGGACAGGGGATGAAAAACTGTTTTTT.